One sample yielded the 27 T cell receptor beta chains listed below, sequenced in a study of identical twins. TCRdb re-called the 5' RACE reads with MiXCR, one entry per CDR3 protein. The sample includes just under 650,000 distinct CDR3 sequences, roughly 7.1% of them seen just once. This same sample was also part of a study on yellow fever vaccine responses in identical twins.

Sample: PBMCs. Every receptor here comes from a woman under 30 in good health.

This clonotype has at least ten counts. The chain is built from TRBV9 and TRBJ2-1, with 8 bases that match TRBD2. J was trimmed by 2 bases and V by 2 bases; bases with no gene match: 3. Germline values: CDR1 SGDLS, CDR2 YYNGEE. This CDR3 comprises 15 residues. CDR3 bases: TGTGCCAGCAGCGTTGGAGCGGGAGCCTACAATGAGCAGTTCTTC. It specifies CASSVGAGAYNEQFF.

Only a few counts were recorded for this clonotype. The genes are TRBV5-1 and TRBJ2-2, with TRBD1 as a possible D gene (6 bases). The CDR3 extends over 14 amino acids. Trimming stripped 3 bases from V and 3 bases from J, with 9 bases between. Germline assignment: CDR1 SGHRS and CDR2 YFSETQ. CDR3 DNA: TGCGCCAGCAGCTCAGGGGAAGACACCGGGGAGCTGTTTTTT. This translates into CASSSGEDTGELFF.

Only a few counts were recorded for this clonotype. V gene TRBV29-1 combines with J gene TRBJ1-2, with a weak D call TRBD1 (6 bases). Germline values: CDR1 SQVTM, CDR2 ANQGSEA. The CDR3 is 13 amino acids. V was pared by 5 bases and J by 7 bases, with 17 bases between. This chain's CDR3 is CSVRRGIDSGYTF. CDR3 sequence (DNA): TGCAGCGTTAGGAGGGGGATTGATTCTGGCTACACCTTC.

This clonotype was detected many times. The CDR3: CATSDGGLAGEYEQYF. For the CDR3, the DNA is TGTGCCACCAGTGATGGGGGACTAGCGGGAGAGTACGAGCAGTACTTC. The genes are TRBV24-1 and TRBJ2-7; 14 bases match TRBD2. Germline loops: CDR1 KGHDR, CDR2 SFDVKD. This CDR3 contains 16 residues. V lost 3 bases, J lost 4 bases, and 4 bases stayed unmatched.

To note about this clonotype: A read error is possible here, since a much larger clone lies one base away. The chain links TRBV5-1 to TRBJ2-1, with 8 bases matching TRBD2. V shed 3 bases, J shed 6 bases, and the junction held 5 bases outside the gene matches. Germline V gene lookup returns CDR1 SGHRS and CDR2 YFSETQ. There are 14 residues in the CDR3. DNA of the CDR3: TGCGCCAGCAGCTACGGACTAGCTTCCAATGAGCAGTTCTTC. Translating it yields CASSYGLASNEQFF.

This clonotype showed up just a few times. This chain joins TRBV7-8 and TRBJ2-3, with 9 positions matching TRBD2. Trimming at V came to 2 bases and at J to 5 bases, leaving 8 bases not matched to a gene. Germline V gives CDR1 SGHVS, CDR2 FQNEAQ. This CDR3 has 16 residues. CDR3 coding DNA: TGTGCCAGCAGCTTAAAGGCGGGAGGGCCGGGAGATACGCAGTATTTT. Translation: CASSLKAGGPGDTQYF.

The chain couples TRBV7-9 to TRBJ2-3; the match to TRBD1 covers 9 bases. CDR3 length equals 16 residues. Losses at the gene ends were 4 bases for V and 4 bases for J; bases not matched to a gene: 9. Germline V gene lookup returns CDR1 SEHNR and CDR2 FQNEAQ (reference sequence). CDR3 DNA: TGTGCCAGCAGCTCAGGGACAGGGTCACAAGCAGATACGCAGTATTTT. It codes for CASSSGTGSQADTQYF. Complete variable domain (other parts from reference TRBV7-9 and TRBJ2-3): DTGVSQNPRHKITKRGQNVTFRCDPISEHNRLYWYRQTLGQGPEFLTYFQNEAQLEKSRLLSDRFSAERPKGSFSTLEIQRTEQGDSAMYLCASSSGTGSQADTQYFGPGTRLTVL.

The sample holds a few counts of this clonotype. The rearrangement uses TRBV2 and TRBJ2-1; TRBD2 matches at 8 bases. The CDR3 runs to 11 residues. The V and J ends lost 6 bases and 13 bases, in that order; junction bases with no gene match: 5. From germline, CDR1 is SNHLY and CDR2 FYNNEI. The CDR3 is CASRGGRKQFF. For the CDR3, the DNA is TGTGCCAGCAGAGGCGGGAGGAAACAGTTCTTC.

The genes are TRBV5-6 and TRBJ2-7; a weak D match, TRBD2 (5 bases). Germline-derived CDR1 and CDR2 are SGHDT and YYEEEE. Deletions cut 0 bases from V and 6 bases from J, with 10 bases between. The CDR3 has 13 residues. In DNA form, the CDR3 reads TGTGCCAGCAGCTTGGCGGGGAGTTCCGAGCAGTACGTC. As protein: CASSLAGSSEQYV.

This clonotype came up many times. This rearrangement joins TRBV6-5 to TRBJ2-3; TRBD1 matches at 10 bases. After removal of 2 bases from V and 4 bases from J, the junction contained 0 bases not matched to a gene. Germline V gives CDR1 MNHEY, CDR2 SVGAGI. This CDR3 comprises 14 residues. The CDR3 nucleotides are TGTGCCAGCAGTTACGGGACAGGGGCAGATACGCAGTATTTT. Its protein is CASSYGTGADTQYF.

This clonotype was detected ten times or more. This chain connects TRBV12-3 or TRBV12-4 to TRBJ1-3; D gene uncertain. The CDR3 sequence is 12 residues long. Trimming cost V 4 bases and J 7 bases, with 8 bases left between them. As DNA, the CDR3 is TGTGCCAGCAGTTGGGGTCGCAACACCATATATTTT. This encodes CASSWGRNTIYF.

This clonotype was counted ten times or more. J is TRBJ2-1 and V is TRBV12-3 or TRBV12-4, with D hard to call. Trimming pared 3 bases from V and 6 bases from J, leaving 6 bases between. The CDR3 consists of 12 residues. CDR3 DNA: TGTGCCAGCAGTTTTCGGAGCAATGAGCAGTTCTTC. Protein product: CASSFRSNEQFF.

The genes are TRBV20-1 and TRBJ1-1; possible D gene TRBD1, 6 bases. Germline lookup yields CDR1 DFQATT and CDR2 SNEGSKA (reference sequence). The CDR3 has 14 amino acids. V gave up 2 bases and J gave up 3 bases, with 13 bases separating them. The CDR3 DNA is TGCAGTGCTAGATTCTTTGCAGGGGACACTGAAGCTTTCTTT. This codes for CSARFFAGDTEAFF.

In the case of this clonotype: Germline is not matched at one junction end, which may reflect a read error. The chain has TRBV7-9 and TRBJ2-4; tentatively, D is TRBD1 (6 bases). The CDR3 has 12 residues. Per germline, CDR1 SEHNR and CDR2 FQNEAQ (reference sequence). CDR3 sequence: CASSKETGSSNF. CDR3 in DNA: TGTGCCAGCAGCAAGGAGACAGGTTCCTCTAACTTC. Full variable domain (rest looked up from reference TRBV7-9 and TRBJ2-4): DTGVSQNPRHKITKRGQNVTFRCDPISEHNRLYWYRQTLGQGPEFLTYFQNEAQLEKSRLLSDRFSAERPKGSFSTLEIQRTEQGDSAMYLCASSKETGSSNFGAGTRLSVL.

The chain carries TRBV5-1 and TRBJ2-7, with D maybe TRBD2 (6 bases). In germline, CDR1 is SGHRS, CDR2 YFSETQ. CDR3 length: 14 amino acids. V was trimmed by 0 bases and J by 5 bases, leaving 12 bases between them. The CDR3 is CASSLGQGGDEQYF. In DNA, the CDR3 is TGCGCCAGCAGCTTGGGGCAGGGAGGCGACGAGCAGTACTTC.

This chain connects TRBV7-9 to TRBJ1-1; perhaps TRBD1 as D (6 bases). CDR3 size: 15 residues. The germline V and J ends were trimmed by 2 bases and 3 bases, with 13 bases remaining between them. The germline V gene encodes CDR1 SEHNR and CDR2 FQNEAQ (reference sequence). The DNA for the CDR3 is TGTGCCAGCAGCTTACGGCCAGGGGCGGACACTGAAGCTTTCTTT. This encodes CASSLRPGADTEAFF.

As DNA, the CDR3 is TGTGCCAGCATTAAGCGGGAGGGGTCCTACAATGAGCAGTTCTTC. Protein product: CASIKREGSYNEQFF. The chain links TRBV7-9 to TRBJ2-1, with 10 bases lining up with TRBD2. The CDR3 totals 15 residues. The J segment lost 1 base and the V segment lost 7 bases, leaving 4 bases of the junction unmatched. Germline loops: CDR1 SEHNR, CDR2 FQNEAQ (reference sequence).

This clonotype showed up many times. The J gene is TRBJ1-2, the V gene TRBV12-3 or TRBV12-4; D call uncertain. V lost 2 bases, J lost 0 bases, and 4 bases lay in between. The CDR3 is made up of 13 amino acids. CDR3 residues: CASSLSSNYGYTF. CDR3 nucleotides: TGTGCCAGCAGTTTATCGTCTAACTATGGCTACACCTTC.

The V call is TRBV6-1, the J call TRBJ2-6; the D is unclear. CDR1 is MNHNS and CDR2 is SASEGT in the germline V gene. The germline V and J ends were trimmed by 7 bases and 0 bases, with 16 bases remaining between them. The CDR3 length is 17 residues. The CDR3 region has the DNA TGTGCCAGCAAGGCGGAACAGTCCCGCTCTGGGGCCAACGTCCTGACTTTC. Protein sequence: CASKAEQSRSGANVLTF.

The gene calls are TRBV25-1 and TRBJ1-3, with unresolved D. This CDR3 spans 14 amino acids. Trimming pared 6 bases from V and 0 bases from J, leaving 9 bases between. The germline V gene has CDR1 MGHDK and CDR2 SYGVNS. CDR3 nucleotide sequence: TGTGCCAGCAGAGGTATCTCCTCTGGAAACACCATATATTTT. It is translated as CASRGISSGNTIYF.

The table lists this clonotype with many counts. The CDR3 reads CASSVQTNTEAFF. The CDR3 nucleotides are TGTGCCAGCAGCGTACAGACAAACACTGAAGCTTTCTTT. The genes are TRBV9 and TRBJ1-1; no firm D call. This CDR3 comprises 13 residues. In germline, CDR1 is SGDLS, CDR2 YYNGEE. With 1 base removed from V and 2 bases from J, the gap between germline ends came to 6 bases.

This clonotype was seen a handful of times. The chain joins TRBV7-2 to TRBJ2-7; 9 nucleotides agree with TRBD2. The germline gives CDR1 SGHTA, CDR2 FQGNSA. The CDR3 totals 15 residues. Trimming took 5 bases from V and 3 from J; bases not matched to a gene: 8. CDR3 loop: CASSVSGSIVYEQYF. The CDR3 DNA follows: TGTGCCAGCAGCGTTAGCGGGAGCATAGTCTACGAGCAGTACTTC.

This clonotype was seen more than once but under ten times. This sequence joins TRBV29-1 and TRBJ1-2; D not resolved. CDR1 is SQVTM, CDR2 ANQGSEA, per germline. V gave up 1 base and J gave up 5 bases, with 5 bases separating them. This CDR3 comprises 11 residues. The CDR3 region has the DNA TGCAGCGTTGAAGGATATTATGGCTACACCTTC. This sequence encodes CSVEGYYGYTF.

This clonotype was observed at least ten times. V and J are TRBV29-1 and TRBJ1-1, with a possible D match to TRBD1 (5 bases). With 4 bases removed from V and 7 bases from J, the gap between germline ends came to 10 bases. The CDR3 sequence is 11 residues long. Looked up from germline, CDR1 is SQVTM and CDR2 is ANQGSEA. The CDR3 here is CSVAGANEAFF. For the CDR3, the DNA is TGCAGCGTTGCTGGGGCCAATGAAGCTTTCTTT.

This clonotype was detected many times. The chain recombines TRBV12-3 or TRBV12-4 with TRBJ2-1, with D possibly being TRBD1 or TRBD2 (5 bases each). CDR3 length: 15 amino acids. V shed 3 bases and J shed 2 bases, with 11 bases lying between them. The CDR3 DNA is TGTGCCAGCAGTTTTAATGGGGGTCCCTACAATGAGCAGTTCTTC. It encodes CASSFNGGPYNEQFF.

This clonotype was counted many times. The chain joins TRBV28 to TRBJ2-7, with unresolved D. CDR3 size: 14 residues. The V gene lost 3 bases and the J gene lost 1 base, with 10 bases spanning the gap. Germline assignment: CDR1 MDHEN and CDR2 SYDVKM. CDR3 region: CASSLAGLSYEQYV. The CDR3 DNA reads TGTGCCAGCAGTTTGGCCGGATTATCCTACGAGCAGTACGTC.

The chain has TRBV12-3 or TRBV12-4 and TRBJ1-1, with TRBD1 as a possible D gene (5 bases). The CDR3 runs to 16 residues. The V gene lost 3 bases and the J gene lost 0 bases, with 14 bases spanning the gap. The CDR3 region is CASSFPGGLMNTEAFF. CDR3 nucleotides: TGTGCCAGCAGTTTCCCCGGGGGACTCATGAACACTGAAGCTTTCTTT.